This TCR beta chain was captured in a study of shared clonotypes between healthy human individuals (dated by TCRdb to the early 2020s). About the full investigation: A couple of women and a few men aged 18 to 49 years were included in the cohort. To increase sequencing depth and limit assay-specific biases, different laboratories used diverse techniques to prepare libraries and sequence TCR repertoires. For each donor, three plates each were used for CD4 naive and CD4 memory, two plates were used for CD8 naive, and one plate was used for CD8 memory. Blood TCR repertoires of about 5 healthy adults were deeply sequenced to estimate repertoire size and the extent of clonotype sharing between individuals. Between about 0.8 and 8.9 billion PBMCs per donor were obtained by leukapheresis. What the authors observed across the whole study: Pairwise subsampling led to the expectation that sequencing depth would affect the degree of clonotype sharing among donors. Larger estimated clonotype richness was generally found for naive subsets than for memory subsets. When several donors were compared, the shared fraction of clonotypes was 5% to 6.5% for naive CD4, about 4% for naive CD8, 2.3% for memory CD4, and 0.4% for memory CD8. Because the study included only a small number of donors, the genetic and exposure-history diversity represented was limited. Rarefaction of sorted-subset datasets indicated incomplete sequencing despite the large sequencing depth. Sampling was limited to blood, and TCR repertoires in tissue likely differ from TCR repertoires in blood. Higher generation probabilities were observed for clonotypes shared by all four sorted-subset donors than for non-shared clonotypes.

Donors were healthy HIV-negative adults with no recently reported acute infections or vaccinations. All donors were Caucasian adults living in Nashville, Tennessee, USA. CD4+ T cells were enriched by magnetic negative selection, after which naive cells were positively selected on CD45RA and the negative fraction was taken as the memory subset. After blood collection by leukapheresis, PBMCs were isolated using Ficoll-Histopaque density gradient centrifugation and then cryopreserved in the vapor phase of liquid nitrogen. Purity and quantity of every magnetically sorted T cell population were checked by analytical flow cytometry. Genomic DNA was isolated from every sorted fraction and measured by UV absorbance on a Nanodrop 2000c. This clone was observed a single time. Its antigen is unknown. Per-base qualities were not stored, and no clone one base away is much larger. TCR CDR3 regions were amplified from genomic DNA by multiplex PCR using the deep immunoSEQ assay. Extracted genomic DNA from each cell subset was distributed evenly across all wells of several immunoSEQ 96-well plates, and each plate was treated as a replicate. For sorted subsets, about 220 ng of genomic DNA, equivalent to around 30,000 T cell genomes, went into each replicate PCR. Purified libraries were quantified with a Qubit 3.0 fluorometer, sized on a Bioanalyzer 2100, and re-quantified with the KAPA Library Quantification kit. A separate single-read 150-cycle Illumina NextSeq 550 flow cell was used to sequence each immunoSEQ 96-well plate. The authors processed their data as follows. Because the immunoSEQ output held only junctional sequences and lacked quality scores, the filtering could not match the filtering applied to full-length reads. To assign V/J genes and CDR3, sequences were annotated using PyIR, a Python wrapper for IgBLAST v1.9, with IMGT germline references. Reads were removed for weak V/J assignments (E-value above 1e-6), missing CDR3, stop codons, out-of-frame junctions, or ambiguous translated residues. V3J clonotypes were defined as sequences sharing the same inferred V gene, J gene, and CDR3 amino acid sequence. Percentage overlap between repertoires was calculated by dividing the number of shared unique clonotypes by the size of the smaller repertoire. Richness of each repertoire was evaluated using RTK rarefaction, the Chao1 estimator, and Recon v2.1 estimates of unobserved clonotypes. Generation probabilities were computed with OLGA for all TCRbeta clonotypes obtained by the gDNA method from a few donors. The table was pulled from immuneACCESS by TCRdb, which kept in-frame rearrangements only. Such tables lose some clones; where checked, under half of the loss comes from unresolved V genes, and the rest has no known cause. The V and J calls and clone size were taken over from that table, and D and trimming were inferred from the DNA. Here the sample has some 200,000 clones; about 66% occur a single time. The ten largest make up about 10% of the sample.

This receptor was identified in a man aged 25 to 40 in good health. The sample comprised memory CD4+ T cells sorted from blood. The cell subset or site label, as the study defines it: CD45RA-negative fraction.

The DNA is TGTGCCAGCACCGAAGCGGGGCGGGGAGGAAGGGGCGAGCAGTACTTC. Translated, it reads CASTEAGRGGRGEQYF. The chain is made from TRBV28 and TRBJ2-7; 7 central nucleotides agree with TRBD2. CDR1 and CDR2 (MDHEN, SYDVKM) derive from the germline V gene. The junction shows trimming of 7 bases on V and 6 bases on J, and the gene matches do not reach 18 bases of it. From its cysteine to its phenylalanine, the CDR3 spans 16 amino acids. Here the CDR3 DNA is all that survives: 48 bases in frame from base 1.